This T cell receptor beta chain was observed in a study of cytomegalovirus exposure and HLA in healthy donors (dated by TCRdb to about 2017). Regarding the research as a whole: An earlier analysis of approximately 600 of the donors reported more than 250 Gb of sequence data and roughly 100 million unique TCR beta sequences from around 200 million T cells. An early release that covered about 600 HLA-typed donors contained about 290 gigabases of sequencing data and tens of millions of unique TCR sequences. Among the roughly 400 genotyped donors, about 83% belonged to the genetic ancestry cluster associated with self-reported Caucasian donors. The aim of the study was to test whether cataloging public T cell receptors could identify signatures of past pathogen exposure. The T cell repertoires of 666 subjects were profiled by immunosequencing and related to cytomegalovirus serostatus. Along with the approximately 620-subject first cohort, a separate validation cohort of approximately 110 different subjects was used. The study combined high-throughput TCR immunosequencing, statistical association of individual TCRs with disease status, and machine learning to predict cytomegalovirus infection status. A later analysis re-analyzed previously published TCR beta repertoires from approximately 670 donors and added high-resolution HLA genotyping to study TCR occurrence patterns. The later analysis used no new phenotypic data to find candidate immune exposures, relying instead on TCR beta sequences and their occurrence across donors. An earlier analysis of 450 to 750 of the donors used high-throughput TCR beta sequencing to judge whether each TCR beta V gene segment behaved as functional or pseudogenic. Donor age, sex, ethnicity and CMV serostatus were compiled alongside the repertoire data. In a later genetic analysis, genome-wide SNP genotypes for about 55% of the 666 donors were used, and that subset was treated as a discovery cohort. Every repertoire in the discovery cohort had been generated on one and the same sequencing platform. Class I and class II HLA loci were covered by the typing at four-digit resolution. The number of donors typed differed by locus, with 629-630 for A, B, C, DRB1 and DQB1, 522 for DQA1, about 610 for DPA1, and 400 to 490 for DPB1. Four or five DR-DQ haplotypes were treated as single units for association and clustering because of strong linkage in the cohort. Among 398 genotyped donors of the cohort, an average of around 220,000 unique TCR beta nucleotide sequences was sequenced per donor, of which about 18% were non-productive.

Comments on this clone: The antigen it binds to is not known. No per-base quality is available; no much larger clone lies one base away.

What the study reported, not specific to this receptor: A few of the identified cytomegalovirus-associated TCR beta chains were confirmed in vitro to be specific for cytomegalovirus antigens. The study listed 164 TCR beta chains as associated with cytomegalovirus. In a later analysis, TCR association rates were found to vary across HLA loci, with the most associated TCRs seen for DRB1 alleles and the fewest for HLA-C alleles. An association between a missense DCLRE1C variant and V-gene and J-gene trimming of TCR beta chains was found in a later genetic analysis and replicated in an independent cohort. For the cohort, immune exposure information was limited to CMV serostatus. Across donors, most TCR sequences were observed very rarely, whereas some public TCRs were present in many individuals. According to a later analysis, parvovirus B19, influenza, CMV and Epstein-Barr virus appeared linked to several top co-occurrence clusters. The sequencing pipeline was judged likely to have produced a cluster of highly shared sequence variants as a technical artifact. A further reported finding was that TCR beta sequences accurately predicted the HLA-A and HLA-B alleles for most subjects in the first cohort. Assigning TCR associations to individual alleles was difficult when HLA alleles, especially DR and DQ, strongly co-occurred. HLA typing was unavailable for some donors at each locus, so association tests used only the typed subset. At a false discovery rate of 0.05, a later analysis linked some 17,000 TCR beta sequences to specific HLA alleles. According to the authors, the approach could potentially be generalized to other disease states and immunological phenotypes. Compared with the roughly 700-donor mean, donors in an Asian-associated ancestry cluster had fewer N-insertions in productive TCRs, according to a later genetic analysis. Cytomegalovirus status was reported to be diagnosed by the classifier with high specificity and sensitivity in both the original and validation cohorts. In this cohort, only TCR beta chains were sequenced, and detectable features were limited by the absence of alpha or paired-chain data. Broadly in line with IMGT annotations, most TCR beta V segments showed up in productive rearrangements about 87% or about 30% of the time in an earlier analysis of some 590 of the donors. Correlated functional status among segregating V segments might be attributable to linkage disequilibrium, but an unknown experimental factor could not be ruled out. A later analysis found that HLA-associated TCR beta chains were more clonally expanded and had lower generation probabilities than equally common non-associated chains. A later analysis found that most CMV-associated TCR beta chains appeared HLA-restricted, with HLA associations seemingly driven largely by CMV exposure. Because counts were too low, some 17 rarely observed V segments, including chromosome 9 orphons, were excluded from the earlier analysis of around 640 of the donors. The presence/absence analyses assumed that sequencing depth was roughly uniform across donors, and that assumption may not be true.

The library was generated by the immunoSEQ multiplex PCR assay. For the multiplex PCR, a mixture combining 60 forward primers for TCR Vbeta segments and 13 reverse primers for TCR Jbeta segments was used. Amplification of the CDR3 region of rearranged TCR beta genes was performed with a multiplex PCR assay on genomic DNA. Amplified TCR beta libraries were sequenced as 87-base-pair reads on the Illumina HiSeq System. Regarding the original processing steps: Across the 640 or so repertoires, a later analysis counted some 81 million unique TCR beta chains, approximately 12 million of which were shared by at least two donors. A nearest-neighbor algorithm error-corrected the raw reads and collapsed the reads into unique sequences, merging closely related sequences to remove PCR and sequencing errors. CDR3 sequences were aligned to IMGT reference sequences to assign V, D and J gene segments. For a sequence to be retained, a match of at least six nucleotides to both a V gene segment and a J gene segment was required. A rearrangement was called productive if the CDR3 had no stop codons and remained in frame with V and J, and every other rearrangement was called non-productive. CDR3 was defined by IMGT convention, running from the second conserved V-encoded cysteine to the conserved J-encoded phenylalanine. The earlier analysis of a few hundred of the donors excluded any sequence lacking an unambiguous match to a single V gene segment. In an earlier analysis of 587 of the donors, V segments were called functional above 56.7% productive rearrangements and were called segregating when the between-donor standard deviation exceeded 5%. To diagnose cytomegalovirus status from the catalog of TCR beta chain sequences, a statistical classification framework was built. V and J gene assignment, in a later analysis, came from comparing TCR nucleotide sequences with IMGT/GENE-DB human TR gene sequences. Using the TCRdist pipeline, a later analysis assigned CDR3 sequences along with most-parsimonious VDJ recombination scenarios. In a later analysis, each TCR beta chain was defined by its CDR3 amino acid sequence together with its V-gene family, and reads without a unique V-gene family were excluded. A later analysis removed 550 to 700 highly shared, low-generation-probability nucleotide sequences to deal with suspected cross-contamination and a sequencing artifact. In a later analysis, a clonal expansion index for each public chain was calculated from normalized within-repertoire ranks of inferred template counts. In a later analysis, generation probabilities were computed with a VDJ recombination model fitted to out-of-frame rearrangements, and the resulting probabilities were checked against IGoR. In a later analysis, TCR-TCR, TCR-HLA and TCR-CMV co-occurrence was scored with hypergeometric tests, and a repertoire-size bias correction was applied to TCR pairs. In a later analysis, false discovery rates were estimated by permuting HLA or CMV assignments 20 times. A later analysis grouped co-occurring TCRs with DBSCAN, adding TCRdist sequence similarity when clustering within HLA-allele-positive subsets. For co-occurrence clustering, repertoires with fewer than 30,000 or more than 120,000 public chains were excluded, along with roughly five repertoires with anomalous nucleotide sharing. TCRdb's version of the immuneACCESS table is confined to in-frame rearrangements and falls short of the full clone set. An unresolved V gene accounts for under half of the shortfall where checked; the remainder is of unknown origin. D and trimming come from the DNA, and the V and J calls and clone size come from that table. The sample table records about 150,000 clones; 80% of these occur just once. The ten top clones hold over 5% of the sample.

The cohort comprised 666 healthy bone marrow donors. Cohort members were all nominally healthy when sampled, although unrecorded immune exposures were likely present. The donor was CMV seropositive and was included in the group of 270 or so seropositive cohort members. Each donor provided a peripheral blood sample, and peripheral blood mononuclear cells were used for TCR beta sequencing. The Qiagen DNeasy Blood Extraction Kit was used to extract genomic DNA from the blood cell samples. The clonotype was recovered from a woman in her 40s in good health and CMV-seropositive. Sequencing was done on a sample of PBMCs.

The CDR3: CASSIKSGYSNQPQHF. The sequenced DNA: TGTGCCAGTAGTATAAAATCAGGGTATAGCAATCAGCCCCAGCATTTT. This sequence uses TRBV19 and TRBJ1-5; D gene: possibly TRBD1, on 5 matching bases. The germline V gene (reference sequence) provides CDR1 LNHDA and CDR2 SQIVND. The V end loses 2 bases and the J end loses 0 bases, and a stretch of 11 bases separates them. There are 16 amino acids in the CDR3, from cysteine to phenylalanine inclusive. Only the CDR3 portion is preserved as DNA: 48 bases, with reading frame beginning at the first base.